A single sample gave rise to the 10 T cell receptor beta chains below, sequenced in a study of blood T cell repertoires in COVID-19. Profiling relied on immunoSEQ multiplex PCR, and the TCRdb table lists in-frame clones only, not all of them. The sample gives 100,000 to 150,000 clones, roughly 83% of which show up once; about 17% is in the top ten. Sequenced input: peripheral blood. These TCRs come from a woman aged 45-65 years with acute or convalescent COVID-19.

The V and J genes are TRBV6-5 and TRBJ2-7; 7 bases agree with TRBD2. V was pared by 0 bases and J by 4 bases, with 3 bases of the junction left unmatched. CDR1 and CDR2 (germline): MNHEY, SVGAGI. The CDR3 length is 14 residues. The CDR3 is CASSYSSSGYEQYF. The DNA of the CDR3 is TGTGCCAGCAGTTACTCGAGTAGCGGGTACGAGCAGTACTTC.

Of note for this clone: An end of the junction does not agree with germline; a read error may underlie this. The chain employs TRBV5-5 and TRBJ2-2; TRBD2 is a possible D gene (5 bases). The CDR3 runs to 14 residues. Germline V gene sequence: CDR1 SGHKS, CDR2 YYEKEE (reference sequence). The CDR3 bases are TGTGCCAGCAGCTTCTTGTGGGGTAGACGGGGAGCTGTTTTT. Translation gives CASSFLWGRRGAVF.

The rearrangement uses TRBV11-3 and TRBJ2-7; perhaps TRBD2 as D (6 bases). The CDR3 contains 14 residues. The germline V and J ends were trimmed by 5 bases and 1 base, with 12 bases remaining between them. The V gene's germline CDR1 is SGHNT and CDR2 YENEEA. The DNA of the CDR3 is TGTGCCAGCAGCCCCTCCCGGGAGTCCTACGAGCAGTACTTC. Its translation is CASSPSRESYEQYF.

The chain combines TRBV9 with TRBJ1-5; D ambiguous. CDR3 length: 14 residues. Trimming removed 2 bases at V and 0 bases at J, with 6 bases between. The germline gives CDR1 SGDLS, CDR2 YYNGEE. The CDR3: CASSVGGSNQPQHF. The CDR3 nucleotides read TGTGCCAGCAGCGTTGGAGGTAGCAATCAGCCCCAGCATTTT.

The rearrangement joins TRBV20-1 to TRBJ2-7; D unresolved. The V and J ends lost 6 bases and 5 bases respectively, with 11 bases between them. Looked up from germline, CDR1 is DFQATT and CDR2 is SNEGSKA (reference sequence). This CDR3 comprises 11 residues. In nucleotides, the CDR3 is TGCAGTGCGCGAAGCCCGCACGAGCAGTACTTC. It yields the protein CSARSPHEQYF.

The chain has TRBV5-8 and TRBJ1-4; tentative D call: TRBD1 (5 bases). The CDR3 runs 13 residues. The germline V gene has CDR1 SGHTS and CDR2 YDEGEE. V lost 5 bases and J lost 2, with 7 bases in between. The CDR3 loop reads CASRAGTNEKLFF. In DNA, the CDR3 is TGTGCCAGCAGGGCAGGGACTAATGAAAAACTGTTTTTT.

The chain combines TRBV5-6 with TRBJ1-1; unclear D gene. V lost 1 base to trimming and J lost 1 base, with 14 bases between them. Germline V gene lookup returns CDR1 SGHDT and CDR2 YYEEEE. CDR3 size: 16 residues. The CDR3: CASSLKRGFGNTEAFF. Here the CDR3 DNA reads TGTGCCAGCAGCTTGAAGCGGGGTTTTGGGAACACTGAAGCTTTCTTT.

CDR3 sequence: CASSLMWGANTEAFF. CDR3 nucleotides: TGCGCCAGCAGCTTGATGTGGGGCGCAAACACTGAAGCTTTCTTT. The chain joins TRBV5-1 to TRBJ1-1, with D perhaps matching TRBD1 (5 bases). Germline V CDR1 and CDR2: SGHRS, YFSETQ. The V gene lost 1 base and the J gene lost 2 bases, with 12 bases spanning the gap. CDR3 length: 15 residues.

The V and J genes are TRBV4-1 and TRBJ1-5; no firm D call. In germline, CDR1 is MGHRA, CDR2 YSYEKL. Trimming cost V 0 bases and J 3 bases, with 12 bases left between them. This CDR3 region has 16 residues. CDR3 in DNA: TGCGCCAGCAGCCAAGAATATGGCAGAAACAATCAGCCCCAGCATTTT. It yields the protein CASSQEYGRNNQPQHF.

CDR3: CAISEGRGAEAFF. In DNA form, the CDR3 reads TGTGCCATCAGTGAGGGGAGGGGGGCTGAAGCTTTCTTT. The chain uses TRBV10-3 and TRBJ1-1, with D maybe TRBD1 (6 bases). Germline V CDR1 and CDR2: ENHRY, SYGVKD. CDR3 size: 13 residues. The ends were cut back, 2 bases at V and 6 bases at J, with 10 bases in the middle.